Listed below are T cell receptor beta chains from one sample, sequenced in a study of blood T cells in healthy people across ages. MiXCR, run by TCRdb on the 5' RACE reads, gives a single entry per CDR3 protein. The data show 380,000 or so distinct CDR3 sequences, 45% to 60% seen once. The sample was blood. The receptors here all came from a man between 60 and 70 years old in good health. CDR3s include the opening cysteine and the closing phenylalanine or tryptophan. D genes are given only for firm matches. Expanded clones are given a class, and other clones once, few, many or no size at all.

D gene: NA; V gene: TRBV20-1; clone size: NA; J gene: TRBJ1-2; CDR3 DNA: TGCAGTGCTAGAGAGGCCCCTCTCGGGAGCGGGTATGGCTACACCTTC; CDR3 protein: CSAREAPLGSGYGYTF
D gene: TRBD1; V gene: TRBV24-1; clone size: NA; J gene: TRBJ2-7; CDR3 DNA: TGTGCCACCAGTGATGGACAGGGAGGAAGGCACGAGCAGTACTTC; CDR3 protein: CATSDGQGGRHEQYF
D gene: NA; V gene: TRBV3-1; clone size: NA; J gene: TRBJ1-2; CDR3 DNA: TGTGCCAGCAGCCAAGATCAATTGGCATCTGGCTACACCTTC; CDR3 protein: CASSQDQLASGYTF
D gene: TRBD2; V gene: TRBV4-3; clone size: NA; J gene: TRBJ2-7; CDR3 DNA: TGCGCCAGCAGCCAAGAGCGGGAGCCCATCTACGAGCAGTACTTC; CDR3 protein: CASSQEREPIYEQYF
D gene: NA; V gene: TRBV29-1; clone size: many; J gene: TRBJ2-5; CDR3 DNA: TGCAGCGTTGCCTACGGACAAGAGACCCAGTACTTC; CDR3 protein: CSVAYGQETQYF
D gene: TRBD1; V gene: TRBV13; clone size: NA; J gene: TRBJ1-2; CDR3 DNA: TGTGCCAGCAGCGCTCAGGGGGGGAACTATGGCTACACCTTC; CDR3 protein: CASSAQGGNYGYTF
D gene: TRBD1; V gene: TRBV2; clone size: NA; J gene: TRBJ1-2; CDR3 DNA: TGTGCCAGCCGGGACAGGGGAGTTGACTATGGCTACACCTTC; CDR3 protein: CASRDRGVDYGYTF
D gene: TRBD2; V gene: TRBV10-3; clone size: once; J gene: TRBJ2-4; CDR3 DNA: TGTGCCATCAGTGACCAGCGGGAGGAGGGCAAAAACATTCAGTACTTC; CDR3 protein: CAISDQREEGKNIQYF
D gene: NA; V gene: TRBV7-9; clone size: few; J gene: TRBJ2-7; CDR3 DNA: TGTGCCAGCAGGACCCCGGACAGCCGGGGGCAGTACTTC; CDR3 protein: CASRTPDSRGQYF
D gene: NA; V gene: TRBV27; clone size: NA; J gene: TRBJ1-6; CDR3 DNA: TGTGCCAGCAGAATACAGGATACGCGATCACCCCTCCACTTT; CDR3 protein: CASRIQDTRSPLHF
D gene: NA; V gene: TRBV20-1; clone size: NA; J gene: TRBJ2-5; CDR3 DNA: TGCAGTGCTAGGGGGCTAGCGATGGAGACCCAGTACTTC; CDR3 protein: CSARGLAMETQYF
D gene: NA; V gene: TRBV7-9; clone size: NA; J gene: TRBJ2-7; CDR3 DNA: TGTGCCAGCAGCTTTCTCGGATCCTCCTACGAGCAGTACTTC; CDR3 protein: CASSFLGSSYEQYF
D gene: NA; V gene: TRBV5-4; clone size: few; J gene: TRBJ2-5; CDR3 DNA: TGTGCCAGCAGCTTCCCCCTCAGCCAAGAGACCCAGTACTTC; CDR3 protein: CASSFPLSQETQYF
D gene: TRBD2; V gene: TRBV2; clone size: NA; J gene: TRBJ2-1; CDR3 DNA: TGTGCCAGTTACCCATGGACTAGTGGGGGCAATGAGCAGTTCTTC; CDR3 protein: CASYPWTSGGNEQFF
D gene: TRBD2; V gene: TRBV20-1; clone size: NA; J gene: TRBJ2-1; CDR3 DNA: TGCAGTGCTATGGGGACTAGCTACAATGAGCAGTTCTTC; CDR3 protein: CSAMGTSYNEQFF
D gene: TRBD2; V gene: TRBV5-1; clone size: NA; J gene: TRBJ2-3; CDR3 DNA: TGCGCCAGCAGTAGGTGGGAGGGAGGCGCAGATACGCAGTATTTT; CDR3 protein: CASSRWEGGADTQYF
D gene: NA; V gene: TRBV6-2/TRBV6-3; clone size: NA; J gene: TRBJ1-6; CDR3 DNA: TGTGCCAGCAGTTACGGGGGACGTAATTCACCCCTCCACTTT; CDR3 protein: CASSYGGRNSPLHF
D gene: TRBD2; V gene: TRBV4-2; clone size: NA; J gene: TRBJ2-7; CDR3 DNA: TGTGCCAGCAGCATTGTGACTAGCGGGTCCTACGAGCAGTACTTC; CDR3 protein: CASSIVTSGSYEQYF
D gene: NA; V gene: TRBV7-9; clone size: NA; J gene: TRBJ2-5; CDR3 DNA: TGTGCCAGCCCCGGAGGAGAGACCCAGTACTTC; CDR3 protein: CASPGGETQYF
D gene: TRBD2; V gene: TRBV20-1; clone size: NA; J gene: TRBJ2-7; CDR3 DNA: TGCAGTGCTAGACTAGCGGGTTCCTACGAGCAGTACTTC; CDR3 protein: CSARLAGSYEQYF
D gene: NA; V gene: TRBV14; clone size: NA; J gene: TRBJ2-7; CDR3 DNA: TGTGCCAGCAGCCCGGGACTGCGAATCTACGAGCAGTACTTC; CDR3 protein: CASSPGLRIYEQYF
D gene: NA; V gene: TRBV12-3/TRBV12-4; clone size: few; J gene: TRBJ2-7; CDR3 DNA: TGTGCCAGCAGCCAGGGCGGCACCTACGAGCAGTACTTC; CDR3 protein: CASSQGGTYEQYF
D gene: NA; V gene: TRBV28; clone size: few; J gene: TRBJ2-4; CDR3 DNA: TGTGCCAGCAGTTCCGGACAATTACGCATTCAGTACTTC; CDR3 protein: CASSSGQLRIQYF
D gene: NA; V gene: TRBV11-2; clone size: few; J gene: TRBJ2-3; CDR3 DNA: TGTGCCAGCAGCTTATCAGGGGTGAATACGCAGTATTTT; CDR3 protein: CASSLSGVNTQYF
D gene: NA; V gene: TRBV24-1; clone size: NA; J gene: TRBJ1-5; CDR3 DNA: TGTGCCACCAGCGCCCCGTCCTCGGCCCAGCCCCAGCATTTT; CDR3 protein: CATSAPSSAQPQHF
D gene: TRBD2; V gene: TRBV10-2; clone size: few; J gene: TRBJ2-1; CDR3 DNA: TGCGCCATGAAGCGGGAGGGGTCCTACAATGAGCAGTTCTTC; CDR3 protein: CAMKREGSYNEQFF
D gene: TRBD2; V gene: TRBV4-2; clone size: NA; J gene: TRBJ2-3; CDR3 DNA: TGTGCCAGCAGCCAAGGGCTAGCGGGACCCACAGATACGCAGTATTTT; CDR3 protein: CASSQGLAGPTDTQYF
D gene: NA; V gene: TRBV29-1; clone size: NA; J gene: TRBJ1-1; CDR3 DNA: TGCAGCGCCGGGGAGGGCAACACTGAAGCTTTCTTT; CDR3 protein: CSAGEGNTEAFF
D gene: NA; V gene: TRBV6-2/TRBV6-3; clone size: many; J gene: TRBJ2-7; CDR3 DNA: TGTGCCAGCAGTTACCTATCAAGTGGGTTGAGTGAGCAGTACTTC; CDR3 protein: CASSYLSSGLSEQYF
D gene: NA; V gene: TRBV27; clone size: NA; J gene: TRBJ2-7; CDR3 DNA: TGTGCCAGCAGTTTAACCTCAACAGGGAACCCCTACGAGCAGTACTTC; CDR3 protein: CASSLTSTGNPYEQYF
D gene: TRBD1; V gene: TRBV6-6; clone size: few; J gene: TRBJ1-4; CDR3 DNA: TGTGCCAGCAAAATCCGGGACAGAGGAGAAAATGAAAAACTGTTTTTT; CDR3 protein: CASKIRDRGENEKLFF
D gene: NA; V gene: TRBV24-1; clone size: few; J gene: TRBJ2-7; CDR3 DNA: TGTGCCACCAGTGATCCCAACGGAAGGGGCTACGAGCAGTACTTC; CDR3 protein: CATSDPNGRGYEQYF
D gene: NA; V gene: TRBV29-1; clone size: NA; J gene: TRBJ2-6; CDR3 DNA: TGCAGCGTTGAGGGTCTCTCTGGGGCCAACGTCCTGACTTTC; CDR3 protein: CSVEGLSGANVLTF
D gene: TRBD1; V gene: TRBV5-4; clone size: NA; J gene: TRBJ2-5; CDR3 DNA: TGTGCCAGCAGTTCCGTTGGGACAGGGGGCGCGTCGTACTTC; CDR3 protein: CASSSVGTGGASYF
D gene: NA; V gene: TRBV12-3/TRBV12-4; clone size: NA; J gene: TRBJ2-3; CDR3 DNA: TGTGCCAGCAGCCAGACGGGGCGGGGCGGCCCAGATACGCAGTATTTT; CDR3 protein: CASSQTGRGGPDTQYF
D gene: NA; V gene: TRBV3-1; clone size: NA; J gene: TRBJ1-2; CDR3 DNA: TGTGCCAGCAGCCCCCGGTCGGGAGGTCGGGGAGGCTACACCTTC; CDR3 protein: CASSPRSGGRGGYTF
D gene: NA; V gene: TRBV6-1; clone size: NA; J gene: TRBJ2-1; CDR3 DNA: TGTGCCAGCAGTGCCCTAGGCGCCTCCTACAATGAGCAGTTCTTC; CDR3 protein: CASSALGASYNEQFF
D gene: NA; V gene: TRBV6-5; clone size: NA; J gene: TRBJ1-1; CDR3 DNA: TGTGCCAGCAGTTACTCGAAAACAACAGGGTCCACTGAAGCTTTCTTT; CDR3 protein: CASSYSKTTGSTEAFF
D gene: TRBD2; V gene: TRBV27; clone size: few; J gene: TRBJ2-3; CDR3 DNA: TGTGCCAGCAGTTTATGGGGCCCATCTGGACTAGCGGTTAAGACGGGGGATACGCAGTATTTT; CDR3 protein: CASSLWGPSGLAVKTGDTQYF
D gene: NA; V gene: TRBV28; clone size: few; J gene: TRBJ1-5; CDR3 DNA: TGTGCCAGTATCCAGGTCCCGGGGAATCAGCCCCAGCATTTT; CDR3 protein: CASIQVPGNQPQHF
D gene: TRBD2; V gene: TRBV9; clone size: many; J gene: TRBJ2-7; CDR3 DNA: TGTGCCAGCAGCGCGGGACTAGCGGGCTACGAGCAGTACTTC; CDR3 protein: CASSAGLAGYEQYF
D gene: TRBD2; V gene: TRBV7-7; clone size: NA; J gene: TRBJ2-2; CDR3 DNA: TGTGTTAGCAGCCCCCGGACTAGCGGGAACACCGGGGAGCTGTTTTTT; CDR3 protein: CVSSPRTSGNTGELFF
D gene: TRBD1; V gene: TRBV28; clone size: NA; J gene: TRBJ1-2; CDR3 DNA: TGTGCCAGCAGTTTGGCGGGACAGACTAACTATGGCTGCACCTTC; CDR3 protein: CASSLAGQTNYGCTF
D gene: TRBD2; V gene: TRBV29-1; clone size: NA; J gene: TRBJ2-5; CDR3 DNA: TGCAGCTTCGCCGGGGGAGCGGGAGGGTACAATGAGCAGTACTTC; CDR3 protein: CSFAGGAGGYNEQYF
D gene: NA; V gene: TRBV6-2/TRBV6-3; clone size: NA; J gene: TRBJ2-3; CDR3 DNA: TGTGCCAGCAATGTTGCGGACTACACAGATACGCAGTATTTT; CDR3 protein: CASNVADYTDTQYF
D gene: NA; V gene: TRBV14; clone size: NA; J gene: TRBJ1-1; CDR3 DNA: TGTGCCAGCAGCCAAGCTGGGGCCCGGAACACTGAAGCTTTCTTT; CDR3 protein: CASSQAGARNTEAFF
D gene: TRBD1; V gene: TRBV12-3/TRBV12-4; clone size: NA; J gene: TRBJ2-7; CDR3 DNA: TGTGCCAGCAGTTTGGGGTTTGGGACAGATCTACCTAATGACGAGCAGTACTTC; CDR3 protein: CASSLGFGTDLPNDEQYF
D gene: TRBD2; V gene: TRBV10-3; clone size: NA; J gene: TRBJ2-1; CDR3 DNA: TGTGCCATCAGTGAGGGGACTAGCGGGAGCAATGAGCAGTTCTTC; CDR3 protein: CAISEGTSGSNEQFF